This T cell receptor (beta chain) was documented in a study of T cell repertoires in cytomegalovirus infection. Whole-study context: Signatures in public TCR beta sequences pointed to both CMV infection and matching HLA type.

A word on this clonotype: Its matching antigen is unknown.

The germline V gene encodes CDR1 MNHEY and CDR2 SMNVEV (reference sequence). The CDR3 is made up of 15 amino acids. The ends lost 3 bases at V and 4 bases at J; junction bases unmatched: 7. TCRdb re-derived calls from the reads in MiXCR, one entry per CDR3 protein. The sample has 650,000 to 900,000 distinct CDR3 sequences, approximately 32% seen once; the top ten hold about an eighth. The sample in question was cultured CD8+ T cells from PBMCs, obtained from culture after CMV antigen stimulation. The clonotype comes from a human donor in good health (CMV status not recorded). Some clones in this sample may be carry-over from other donors' samples. V gene TRBV27 combines with J gene TRBJ2-5; 8 bases match TRBD1. DNA for the CDR3: TGTGCCAGCAGTTTTACCGGGACAGGAGGAGAGACCCAGTACTTC. Encoded protein: CASSFTGTGGETQYF.